These 20 T cell receptor beta chains were sequenced from one sample in a study of T cell responses to AZD1222 COVID-19 vaccine. TCRdb's table, derived via immunoSEQ multiplex PCR, lists solely in-frame clones and lacks some. This table has 15,000 to 18,000 clones, 88% appearing once. The starting material was peripheral blood, obtained 28 days after the second AZD1222 dose. Receptors originate from an adult who received the AZD1222 COVID-19 vaccine.

The chain employs TRBV19 and TRBJ2-3; 7 nucleotides agree with TRBD1. CDR1 and CDR2 from the germline V gene are LNHDA and SQIVND (reference sequence). Trimming took 5 bases from V and 4 from J; bases not matched to a gene: 3. This CDR3 is 13 amino acids long. The CDR3 sequence is CASSLGQADTQYF. CDR3 nucleotides: TGTGCCAGTAGTCTCGGACAGGCAGATACGCAGTATTTT.

The rearrangement uses TRBV19 and TRBJ2-1, with 9 bases fitting TRBD2. This CDR3 region has 15 residues. With 3 bases clipped from V and 6 bases from J, the junction kept 6 bases outside the gene matches. Germline CDR1 LNHDA, CDR2 SQIVND (reference sequence). In DNA form, the CDR3 reads TGTGCCAGTAGTATTCAGCGGGAGGATATCAATGAGCAGTTCTTC. Its protein is CASSIQREDINEQFF.

The CDR3 sequence is CASSPSGTDTQYF. CDR3 nucleotide sequence: TGTGCCAGCAGTCCATCCGGCACAGATACGCAGTATTTT. V gene TRBV9 combines with J gene TRBJ2-3, with D hard to call. The CDR3 totals 13 residues. CDR1 SGDLS and CDR2 YYNGEE come from the germline V gene. V lost 5 bases and J lost 1, with 8 bases in between.

The V call is TRBV3-1 (or the pseudogene TRBV3-2), the J call TRBJ2-7; 10 bases match TRBD2. The CDR3 is 15 residues long. The V segment lost 0 bases and the J segment 10 bases; nucleotides outside the gene matches: 9. Germline CDR1 reads LGHDT; CDR2 reads YNNKEL (reference sequence). Here the CDR3 reads CASSQEPASGRTQYF. The CDR3 coding sequence is TGTGCCAGCAGCCAAGAGCCGGCTAGCGGGAGAACACAGTACTTC.

This clone was picked up one time. V usage is TRBV7-2 and J usage is TRBJ1-5; no clear D. V dropped 3 bases and J dropped 5 bases, with 11 bases sitting between them. The CDR3 is made up of 14 amino acids. Looked up from germline, CDR1 is SGHTA and CDR2 is FQGNSA. CDR3 sequence reads: CASSLAVRDQPQHF. The CDR3 nucleotides read TGTGCCAGCAGCTTGGCCGTAAGAGATCAGCCCCAGCATTTT.

The V and J genes are TRBV20-1 and TRBJ1-1; D may be TRBD1 (5 bases). Trimming pared 7 bases from V and 6 bases from J, leaving 12 bases between. The germline gives CDR1 DFQATT, CDR2 SNEGSKA (reference sequence). This CDR3 is built from 11 residues. CDR3 nucleotide sequence: TGCAGTGGACGGGGGTTCGCTGAAGCTTTCTTT. This sequence encodes CSGRGFAEAFF.

The V gene is TRBV6-2 or TRBV6-3, the J gene TRBJ2-7, with a tentative D call TRBD2 (5 bases). Germline V gives CDR1 MNHEY, CDR2 SVGEGT. V shed 6 bases and J shed 5 bases, with 17 bases lying between them. The CDR3 length is 14 residues. The CDR3 DNA is TGTGCCAGCAGCCCCGGACGGACTCTAGACGAGCAGTACTTC. Amino acid sequence: CASSPGRTLDEQYF.

This clone was seen only once. V and J are TRBV30 and TRBJ1-3; 9 nucleotides agree with TRBD1. CDR3 length equals 14 residues. With 4 bases clipped from V and 2 bases from J, the junction kept 3 bases outside the gene matches. Germline lookup yields CDR1 GTSNPN and CDR2 SVGIG (reference sequence). The CDR3 sequence is CAWKTGGAGNTIYF. The DNA of the CDR3 is TGTGCCTGGAAAACAGGGGGCGCTGGAAACACCATATATTTT.

Comment on this clone: The missing conserved phenylalanine or tryptophan at the end of this CDR3 makes a read error likely. Because the CDR3's place on the DNA is in doubt, the DNA is left out and the CDR3 is given as listed by TCRdb. The chain is built from TRBV18 and TRBJ1-4. The CDR3 totals 13 residues, both ends included. Germline lookup yields CDR1 KGHSH and CDR2 LQKENI. CDR3 region: CASSPKNIVASGL.

CDR3 coding DNA: TGTGCCAGCAGTCTAGAGCCGGGACATCTTAATTCACCCCTCCACTTT. Its protein product is CASSLEPGHLNSPLHF. The V call is TRBV9, the J call TRBJ1-6; possibly TRBD1 for D (6 bases). Deletions cut 5 bases from V and 6 bases from J, with 18 bases between. This CDR3 has 16 residues. Per germline, CDR1 SGDLS and CDR2 YYNGEE. The whole variable domain, remainder taken from reference TRBV9 and TRBJ1-6, is DSGVTQTPKHLITATGQRVTLRCSPRSGDLSVYWYQQSLDQGLQFLIQYYNGEERAKGNILERFSAQQFPDLHSELNLSSLELGDSALYFCASSLEPGHLNSPLHFGNGTRLTVT.

The rearrangement uses TRBV28 and TRBJ2-7; D possibly corresponds to TRBD1 (5 bases). Trimming took 2 bases from V and 5 from J, leaving 13 bases between them. Germline lookup yields CDR1 MDHEN and CDR2 SYDVKM. The CDR3 runs 14 residues. The CDR3 nucleotides are TGTGCCAGCAGTTTAGTTAGGGGTCAGAACGAGCAGTACTTC. Its translation: CASSLVRGQNEQYF. Combining the CDR3 with reference TRBV28 and TRBJ2-7 gives the whole variable domain DVKVTQSSRYLVKRTGEKVFLECVQDMDHENMFWYRQDPGLGLRLIYFSYDVKMKEKGDIPEGYSVSREKKERFSLILESASTNQTSMYLCASSLVRGQNEQYFGPGTRLTVT.

Notes on this clone: One junction end disagrees with the germline gene, perhaps due to a read error. V is TRBV7-7 and J is TRBJ2-1; no firm D call. The CDR3 is 15 amino acids. Germline V gene sequence: CDR1 SSHAT, CDR2 FNYEAQ (reference sequence). This CDR3 reads CASSRDTIPYNEQFF. CDR3 nucleotides: TGTGCTAGCAGCAGAGATACTATCCCCTACAATGAGCAGTTCTTC. The whole variable domain, filled in from reference TRBV7-7 and TRBJ2-1, reads GAGVSQSPRYKVTKRGQDVTLRCDPISSHATLYWYQQALGQGPEFLTYFNYEAQPDKSGLPSDRFSAERPEGSISTLTIQRTEQRDSAMYRCASSRDTIPYNEQFFGPGTRLTVL.

This clone was recorded a few times. J is TRBJ1-1 and V is TRBV7-3; tentative D call: TRBD1 (6 bases). The CDR3 spans 13 residues. Germline V gene data show CDR1 as SGHTA and CDR2 as FQGTGA. Trimming stripped 5 bases from V and 3 bases from J, with 10 bases between. CDR3 region: CASSTDRYTEAFF. CDR3 in DNA: TGTGCCAGCAGCACGGACAGATACACTGAAGCTTTCTTT.

This rearrangement joins TRBV29-1 to TRBJ2-3, with unresolved D. The germline CDR1 and CDR2 sequences are SQVTM and ANQGSEA. This CDR3 has 15 residues. Trimming removed 5 bases from V and 2 bases from J, with 17 bases in between. This chain's CDR3 is CSVPLTLTFTDTQYF. The DNA of the CDR3 is TGCAGCGTTCCGCTGACATTGACTTTCACAGATACGCAGTATTTT.

V usage is TRBV6-5 and J usage is TRBJ2-7; tentative D call: TRBD1 (6 bases). CDR3 length: 13 residues. V gave up 6 bases and J gave up 5 bases, with 14 bases separating them. CDR1 is MNHEY, CDR2 SVGAGI, per germline. The DNA for the CDR3 is TGTGCCAGCAGGGGCAGGGGCGGCAACGAGCAGTACTTC. This codes for CASRGRGGNEQYF.

The V and J genes are TRBV28 and TRBJ1-2; TRBD1 agrees at 9 bases. V dropped 5 bases and J dropped 5; count of bases not matched to a gene: 6. Germline loops: CDR1 MDHEN, CDR2 SYDVKM. The length of the CDR3 is 14 residues. The CDR3 loop is CASSPGTGTYGYTF. CDR3 DNA: TGTGCCAGCAGTCCCGGGACAGGGACTTATGGCTACACCTTC.

The chain joins TRBV19 to TRBJ1-1; a possible D gene is TRBD1 (5 bases). The V end lost 3 bases, the J end lost 6 bases, and 14 bases lay between the germline ends. CDR1 and CDR2 from the germline V gene are LNHDA and SQIVND (reference sequence). The CDR3 sequence is 14 residues long. CDR3 DNA sequence: TGTGCCAGTAGTATGCGGGACCGGAAGGCTGAAGCTTTCTTT. This codes for CASSMRDRKAEAFF.

This clone was picked up one time. The chain is built from TRBV27 and TRBJ2-7; D assignment may be TRBD1 or TRBD2 (5 bases each). Trimming removed 6 bases from V and 0 bases from J, with 21 bases in between. The CDR3 consists of 17 residues. Germline CDR1 is MNHEY and CDR2 is SMNVEV (reference sequence). Here the CDR3 reads CASSLRVEWGNSYEQYF. CDR3 nucleotides: TGTGCCAGCAGCCTAAGGGTGGAGTGGGGGAACTCCTACGAGCAGTACTTC.

This chain connects TRBV20-1 to TRBJ2-2; no clear D gene. The germline V gene has CDR1 DFQATT and CDR2 SNEGSKA (reference sequence). The length of the CDR3 is 13 residues. The germline V and J ends were trimmed by 3 bases and 3 bases, with 8 bases remaining between them. The DNA for the CDR3 is TGCAGTGCTAGTGGTCTACACACCGGGGAGCTGTTTTTT. Translated: CSASGLHTGELFF.

The genes are TRBV29-1 and TRBJ2-4, with D perhaps TRBD1 (6 bases). This CDR3 contains 13 residues. Germline-derived CDR1 and CDR2 are SQVTM and ANQGSEA. The V end lost 4 bases, the J end lost 3 bases, and 10 bases lay between the germline ends. The CDR3 DNA follows: TGCAGCGTTGGGACAGTAGGCAAAAACATTCAGTACTTC. It codes for CSVGTVGKNIQYF.